This T cell receptor beta chain was sequenced for a study of cytomegalovirus exposure and HLA in healthy donors. Researchers ran the PCR with 60 Vbeta and 13 Jbeta primers. TCRdb's copy holds only in-frame clones and misses some; the assay was immunoSEQ multiplex PCR. The data contain 150,000 to 200,000 clones, 75% to 90% of them singletons. Study-wide points: A likely sequencing artifact accounted for one observed cluster of highly shared sequence variants. When a later analysis was performed, an Asian-associated ancestry cluster reportedly had fewer N-insertions than the approximately 680-donor mean. A later analysis linked a missense DCLRE1C variant to TCR beta V- and J-gene trimming.

Worth noting for this clone: The target antigen is unknown.

V lost 5 bases, J lost 3 bases, and 7 bases stayed unmatched. The CDR3 covers 16 residues. Per the germline V gene, CDR1 is SGHTA and CDR2 is FQGNSA. This rearrangement joins TRBV7-2 to TRBJ2-3, with 11 bases identical to TRBD2. This sequence was found in a human donor in good health. Material for sequencing was PBMCs. The CDR3 is CASSHNSGGVTDTQYF. The CDR3 bases are TGTGCCAGCAGCCATAATAGCGGGGGGGTGACAGATACGCAGTATTTT.